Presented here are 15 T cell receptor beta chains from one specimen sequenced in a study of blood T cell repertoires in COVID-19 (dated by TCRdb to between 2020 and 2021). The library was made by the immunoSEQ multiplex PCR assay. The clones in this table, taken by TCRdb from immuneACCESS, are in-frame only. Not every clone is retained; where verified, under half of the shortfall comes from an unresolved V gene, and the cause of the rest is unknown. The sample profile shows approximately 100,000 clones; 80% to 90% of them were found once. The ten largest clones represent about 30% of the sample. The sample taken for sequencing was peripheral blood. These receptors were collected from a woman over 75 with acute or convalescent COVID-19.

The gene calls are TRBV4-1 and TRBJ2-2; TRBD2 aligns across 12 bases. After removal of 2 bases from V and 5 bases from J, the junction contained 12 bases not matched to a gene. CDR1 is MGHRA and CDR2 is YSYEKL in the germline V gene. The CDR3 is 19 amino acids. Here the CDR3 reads CASSQRTLAGGPATGELFF. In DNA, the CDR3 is TGCGCCAGCAGCCAACGAACACTAGCGGGGGGCCCTGCGACCGGGGAGCTGTTTTTT.

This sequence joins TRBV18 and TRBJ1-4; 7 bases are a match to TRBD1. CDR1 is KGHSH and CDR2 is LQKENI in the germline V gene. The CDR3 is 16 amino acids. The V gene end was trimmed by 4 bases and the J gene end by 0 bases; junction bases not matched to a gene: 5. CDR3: CASSLRQGATNEKLFF. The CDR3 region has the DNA TGTGCCAGCTCACTCCGACAGGGAGCAACTAATGAAAAACTGTTTTTT.

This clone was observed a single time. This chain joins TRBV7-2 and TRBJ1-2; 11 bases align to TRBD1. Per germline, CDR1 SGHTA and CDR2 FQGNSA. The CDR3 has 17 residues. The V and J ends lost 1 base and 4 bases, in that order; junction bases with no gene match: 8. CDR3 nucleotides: TGTGCCAGCAGCTTAGGGACAGGGGGCGGGAATGGCTATGGCTACACCTTC. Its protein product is CASSLGTGGGNGYGYTF.

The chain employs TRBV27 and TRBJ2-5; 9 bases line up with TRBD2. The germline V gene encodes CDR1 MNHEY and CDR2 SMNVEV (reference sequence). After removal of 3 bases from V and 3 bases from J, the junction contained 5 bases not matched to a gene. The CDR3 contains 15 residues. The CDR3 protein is CASSFVGLAKETQYF. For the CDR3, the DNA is TGTGCCAGCAGTTTTGTGGGACTAGCAAAAGAGACCCAGTACTTC.

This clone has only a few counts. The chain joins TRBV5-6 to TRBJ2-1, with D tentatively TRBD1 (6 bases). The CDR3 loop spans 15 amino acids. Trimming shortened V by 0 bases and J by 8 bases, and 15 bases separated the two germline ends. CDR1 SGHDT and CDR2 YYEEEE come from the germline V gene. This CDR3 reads CASSLEFTGSYEQFF. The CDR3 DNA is TGTGCCAGCAGCTTGGAATTTACAGGGTCTTATGAGCAGTTCTTC.

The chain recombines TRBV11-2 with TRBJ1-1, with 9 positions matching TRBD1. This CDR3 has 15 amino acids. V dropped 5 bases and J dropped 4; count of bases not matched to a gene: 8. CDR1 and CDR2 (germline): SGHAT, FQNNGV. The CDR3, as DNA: TGTGCCAGCAGCAAAGCGGGACAGGGAATCACTGAAGCTTTCTTT. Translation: CASSKAGQGITEAFF.

The chain's CDR3 is CASSWDRGRETQYF. CDR3 bases: TGTGCCAGCAGCTGGGACAGGGGGAGAGAGACCCAGTACTTC. The chain recombines TRBV5-8 with TRBJ2-5, with 11 nucleotides matching TRBD1. Germline V CDR1 and CDR2: SGHTS, YDEGEE. The length of the CDR3 is 14 residues. The V and J ends lost 3 bases and 4 bases, in that order; junction bases with no gene match: 2.

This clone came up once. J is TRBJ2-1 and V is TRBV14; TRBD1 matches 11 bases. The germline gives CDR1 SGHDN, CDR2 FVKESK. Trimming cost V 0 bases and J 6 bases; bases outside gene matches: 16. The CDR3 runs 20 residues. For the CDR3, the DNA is TGTGCCAGCAGCCAAGATCGTTACCGTGGGACCGGGACAGGGGGCAATGAGCAGTTCTTC. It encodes CASSQDRYRGTGTGGNEQFF.

The CDR3 DNA reads TGTGCCAGCAGCGTAGAAGGAGGGGGGCTAGCGGAAGACTACAATGAGCAGTTCTTC. This codes for CASSVEGGGLAEDYNEQFF. The chain recombines TRBV9 with TRBJ2-1, with a weak D call TRBD2 (7 bases). The CDR3 consists of 19 residues. CDR1 and CDR2 (germline): SGDLS, YYNGEE. V lost 0 bases and J lost 3, with 22 bases in between.

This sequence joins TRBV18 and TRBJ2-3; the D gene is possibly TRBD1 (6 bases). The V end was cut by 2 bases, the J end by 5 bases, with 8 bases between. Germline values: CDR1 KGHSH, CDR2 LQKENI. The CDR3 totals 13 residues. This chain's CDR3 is CASSPGGEDTQYF. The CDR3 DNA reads TGTGCCAGCTCACCAGGGGGCGAAGATACGCAGTATTTT. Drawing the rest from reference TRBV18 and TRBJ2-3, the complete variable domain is NAGVMQNPRHLVRRRGQEARLRCSPMKGHSHVYWYRQLPEEGLKFMVYLQKENIIDESGMPKERFSAEFPKEGPSILRIQQVVRGDSAAYFCASSPGGEDTQYFGPGTRLTVL.

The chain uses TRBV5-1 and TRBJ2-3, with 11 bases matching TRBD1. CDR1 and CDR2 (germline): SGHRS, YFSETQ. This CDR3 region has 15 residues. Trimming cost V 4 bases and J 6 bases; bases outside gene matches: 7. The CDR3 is CASSEGQGAVDTQYF. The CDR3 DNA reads TGCGCCAGCAGCGAAGGACAGGGGGCTGTTGATACGCAGTATTTT.

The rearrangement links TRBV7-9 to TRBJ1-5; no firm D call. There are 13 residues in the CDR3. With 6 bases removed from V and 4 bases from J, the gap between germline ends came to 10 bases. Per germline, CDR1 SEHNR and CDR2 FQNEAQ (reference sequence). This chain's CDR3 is CASSRDGNQPQHF. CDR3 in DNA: TGTGCCAGCAGTCGCGACGGGAATCAGCCCCAGCATTTT. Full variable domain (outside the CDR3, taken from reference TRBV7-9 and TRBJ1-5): DTGVSQNPRHKITKRGQNVTFRCDPISEHNRLYWYRQTLGQGPEFLTYFQNEAQLEKSRLLSDRFSAERPKGSFSTLEIQRTEQGDSAMYLCASSRDGNQPQHFGDGTRLSIL.

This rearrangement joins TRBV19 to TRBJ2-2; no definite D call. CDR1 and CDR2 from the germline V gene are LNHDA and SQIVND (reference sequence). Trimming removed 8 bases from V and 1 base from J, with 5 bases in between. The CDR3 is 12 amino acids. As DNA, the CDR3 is TGTGCCAGTCGAGAGAACACCGGGGAGCTGTTTTTT. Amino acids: CASRENTGELFF. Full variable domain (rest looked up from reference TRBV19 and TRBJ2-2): DGGITQSPKYLFRKEGQNVTLSCEQNLNHDAMYWYRQDPGQGLRLIYYSQIVNDFQKGDIAEGYSVSREKKESFPLTVTSAQKNPTAFYLCASRENTGELFFGEGSRLTVL.

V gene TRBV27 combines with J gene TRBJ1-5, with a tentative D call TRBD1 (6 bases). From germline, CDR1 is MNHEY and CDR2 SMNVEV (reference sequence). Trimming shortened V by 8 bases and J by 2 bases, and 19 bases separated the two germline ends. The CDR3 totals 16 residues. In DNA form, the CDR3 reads TGTGCCAGCGCCAACCTCCCACAGGGCGGCAATCAGCCCCAGCATTTT. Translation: CASANLPQGGNQPQHF.

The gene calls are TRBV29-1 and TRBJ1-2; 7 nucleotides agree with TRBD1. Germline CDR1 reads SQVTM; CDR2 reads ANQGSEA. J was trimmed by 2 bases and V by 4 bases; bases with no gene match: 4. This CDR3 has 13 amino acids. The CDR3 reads CSVVQGLNYGYTF. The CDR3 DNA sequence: TGCAGCGTTGTACAGGGGCTGAACTATGGCTACACCTTC.